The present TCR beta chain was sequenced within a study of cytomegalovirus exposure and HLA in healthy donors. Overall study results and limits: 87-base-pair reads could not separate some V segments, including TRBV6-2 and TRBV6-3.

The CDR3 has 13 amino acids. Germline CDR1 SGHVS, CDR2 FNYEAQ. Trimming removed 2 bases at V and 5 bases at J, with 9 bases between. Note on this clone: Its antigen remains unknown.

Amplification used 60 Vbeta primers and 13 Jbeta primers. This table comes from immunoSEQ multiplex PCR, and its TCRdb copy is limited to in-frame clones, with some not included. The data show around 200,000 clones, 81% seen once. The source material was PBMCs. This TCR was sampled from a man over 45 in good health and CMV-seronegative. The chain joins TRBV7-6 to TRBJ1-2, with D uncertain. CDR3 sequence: CASSLKLRYGYTF. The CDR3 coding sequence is TGTGCCAGCAGCTTAAAGTTGAGGTATGGCTACACCTTC.